Listed below are T cell receptor beta chains from one sample, sequenced in a study of blood T cells in healthy people across ages. TCRdb reanalysed the 5' RACE reads using MiXCR and keeps one entry per CDR3 protein. The sample has 1.5 million to 2 million distinct CDR3 sequences; under 30% are singletons. The sample consisted of blood. These receptors were collected from a woman aged 30 to 39 in good health. CDR3s include the opening cysteine and the closing phenylalanine or tryptophan. The order of the fields is J gene, D gene, clone size, V gene, CDR3 protein, CDR3 DNA. D genes are given only for firm matches. Some rows have no size entry. The others give once, few or many, or a class for an expanded clone.

>TRBJ2-6|NA|many|TRBV7-9
CASSSVQGVSGANVLTF
TGTGCCAGCAGCTCAGTACAGGGAGTCTCTGGGGCCAACGTCCTGACTTTC
>TRBJ2-7|NA|few|TRBV27
CASISTGTGYHEQYF
TGTGCCAGCATCTCGACCGGCACAGGGTACCACGAGCAGTACTTC
>TRBJ2-5|NA|many|TRBV7-2
CASSLSRMGSRETQYF
TGTGCCAGCAGCTTATCCCGGATGGGGTCTCGGGAGACCCAGTACTTC
>TRBJ1-2|NA|many|TRBV20-1
CSAISPLGYTF
TGCAGTGCAATCTCCCCATTGGGCTACACCTTC
>TRBJ1-2|TRBD1|NA|TRBV5-1
CASTRDSSNYGYTF
TGCGCCAGCACCCGGGACAGCTCTAACTATGGCTACACCTTC
>TRBJ2-3|NA|NA|TRBV7-2
CASSVTTTLWYF
TGTGCCAGCAGCGTAACTACCACCCTCTGGTATTTT
>TRBJ2-3|TRBD2|many|TRBV5-1
CASSFGGSSTDTQYF
TGCGCCAGCAGCTTCGGCGGGAGTAGCACAGATACGCAGTATTTT
>TRBJ2-5|NA|few|TRBV2
CASGDLGLGQYF
TGTGCCAGCGGCGACTTGGGCTTAGGGCAGTACTTC
>TRBJ1-2|NA|many|TRBV6-2/TRBV6-3
CATQYGGSYGYTF
TGTGCCACCCAATACGGCGGATCCTATGGCTACACCTTC
>TRBJ2-5|TRBD2|NA|TRBV6-6
CASSSPTSSQETQYF
TGTGCCAGCAGTTCCCCGACTAGCAGCCAAGAGACCCAGTACTTC
>TRBJ2-2|NA|NA|TRBV6-2/TRBV6-3
CASRSAGRDTGELFF
TGTGCCAGCAGAAGTGCAGGGAGGGACACTGGGGAGCTGTTTTTT
>TRBJ1-2|TRBD1|many|TRBV20-1
CSASPGTGYGYTF
TGCAGTGCCAGCCCCGGGACAGGCTATGGCTACACCTTC
>TRBJ2-1|TRBD2|NA|TRBV5-1
CASSFLTSDREQFF
TGCGCCAGCAGCTTCTTGACTAGCGATCGTGAGCAGTTCTTC
>TRBJ2-1|NA|few|TRBV6-5
CACSYSTGRSPHNEQFF
TGTGCCTGCAGTTACTCGACAGGGAGGTCCCCTCACAATGAGCAGTTCTTC